The following is a TCR beta chain sequence with its context. Its specificity is not known. None of the donors, who were healthy HIV-negative adults, had recently had acute infections or vaccinations. The entry originates in a study of shared clonotypes between healthy human individuals. Study as a whole: Serving as donors were two women and a few men, whose ages spanned 18 to 49. CD4 naive cells filled three plates per donor, CD4 memory three, CD8 naive two and CD8 memory one.

Study-level points and caveats: Sharing of clonotypes among donors was expected to vary with sequencing depth.

Repertoires were generated with immunoSEQ multiplex PCR, while TCRdb's copy carries only in-frame clones and drops some. Among some 1 million clones, roughly 80% were seen once, and the ten largest hold about 1.5%. The sample was memory CD4+ T cells sorted from blood. Subset defined: CD45RA-negative fraction. The sequence came from a man younger than 35 in good health.

CDR3 DNA: TGTGCCAGCAGTGATTATGGCCTCATAGGCTCACCCCTCCACTTT. Translating it yields CASSDYGLIGSPLHF. This chain connects TRBV2 to TRBJ1-6, with unresolved D. Deletions cut 3 bases from V and 10 bases from J, with 16 bases between. The length of the CDR3 is 15 residues. Germline assignment: CDR1 SNHLY and CDR2 FYNNEI.